This T cell receptor (beta chain) was retrieved from a study of shared clonotypes between healthy human individuals. Profiling relied on immunoSEQ multiplex PCR, and the TCRdb table lists in-frame clones only, not all of them. This sample has millions of clones, with approximately 95% found just once. There are 16 residues in the CDR3. Germline V gene sequence: CDR1 SGHVS, CDR2 FNYEAQ. V was shortened by 5 bases and J by 0 bases, with 16 bases between the two germline ends. The sequencing sample was made of naive CD4+ T cells sorted from blood. The sample's subset: CD45RA+ positively selected. The source is a man between 18 and 35 years old in good health. The V and J genes are TRBV7-6 and TRBJ2-5; no reliable D call. CDR3 DNA sequence: TGTGCCAGCAGCACGACCCCTAACAGTAACCAAGAGACCCAGTACTTC. It is translated as CASSTTPNSNQETQYF.